Each of the 14 T cell receptor beta chains below was sequenced from the same sample in a study of shared clonotypes between healthy human individuals. Assay used: immunoSEQ multiplex PCR; TCRdb lists only in-frame clones, some missing. Here the sample spans some 1.5 million clones, around 97% being singletons. The specimen was naive CD4+ T cells sorted from blood. Subset given: CD45RA+ positively selected. These receptors were taken from a man younger than 40 in good health.

V gene TRBV6-5 combines with J gene TRBJ2-4; the D gene is possibly TRBD1 (6 bases). CDR3 length equals 16 residues. The germline gives CDR1 MNHEY, CDR2 SVGAGI. V was trimmed by 1 base and J by 1 base, leaving 11 bases between them. CDR3 DNA sequence: TGTGCCAGCAGTTACTGGCGGCAGGGGGCCAAAAACATTCAGTACTTC. As protein: CASSYWRQGAKNIQYF.

With respect to this clone: One end of the junction fails to match germline, which may point to a read error. The CDR3 DNA reads TGCGCCAGCAGCCCCGGACTAGCGGGAGGGCCCTTTCTTCGTAGCTTC. Its protein product is CASSPGLAGGPFLRSF. V is TRBV5-1 and J is TRBJ2-7; 15 nucleotides agree with TRBD2. This CDR3 comprises 16 residues. Germline V lookup: CDR1 SGHRS, CDR2 YFSETQ.

This sequence joins TRBV2 and TRBJ2-7; 13 nucleotides match TRBD2. This CDR3 contains 16 residues. Trimming cost V 9 bases and J 3 bases; bases outside gene matches: 11. Germline V gives CDR1 SNHLY, CDR2 FYNNEI. The CDR3 is CARGRTRTSGSYEQYF. The CDR3 DNA is TGTGCCAGGGGTAGGACTCGGACTAGCGGGAGCTACGAGCAGTACTTC.

The V call is TRBV5-4, the J call TRBJ2-1, with unresolved D. The CDR3 sequence is 14 residues long. Germline V gene lookup returns CDR1 SGHNT and CDR2 YYREEE (reference sequence). V lost 5 bases and J 3 bases, leaving 12 bases between the germline ends. CDR3 in DNA: TGTGCCAGCAGTACTCCTCCTGACTACAATGAGCAGTTCTTC. It specifies CASSTPPDYNEQFF.

V is TRBV27 and J is TRBJ1-1, with D maybe TRBD1 (5 bases). The germline gives CDR1 MNHEY, CDR2 SMNVEV (reference sequence). Trimming removed 4 bases from V and 8 bases from J, with 14 bases in between. This CDR3 region has 13 residues. CDR3: CASSSPGTKEAFF. The CDR3 DNA sequence: TGTGCCAGCAGTTCACCCGGGACCAAAGAAGCTTTCTTT.

This rearrangement joins TRBV20-1 to TRBJ2-7, with D possibly being TRBD1 (5 bases). The CDR3 covers 11 residues. Trimming pared 5 bases from V and 7 bases from J, leaving 12 bases between. Germline V gene sequence: CDR1 DFQATT, CDR2 SNEGSKA (reference sequence). The CDR3 bases are TGCAGTGCTTTTTCCCAGGGAGAGCAGTACTTC. This sequence encodes CSAFSQGEQYF.

About this clone itself: At one end the junction does not follow the germline gene, possibly because of a read error. Within the sample, other DNA sequences also encode this same CDR3. This chain uses TRBV18 with TRBJ2-5; D not resolved. Germline V gene data show CDR1 as KGHSH and CDR2 as LQKENI. This CDR3 has 12 amino acids. The CDR3 protein is CASSPGLETQYF. As DNA, the CDR3 is TGTGCCAGCTCACCGGGTTTGGAGACCCAATACTTC.

Concerning this clone itself: This CDR3 is also generated by other DNA sequences in the sample. The V gene is TRBV10-3, the J gene TRBJ2-3; D is uncertain. The CDR3 totals 12 residues. Germline values: CDR1 ENHRY, CDR2 SYGVKD. Trimming cost V 0 bases and J 6 bases, with 4 bases left between them. The CDR3 coding sequence is TGTGCCATCAGTGAGTCGGTGGATACGCAGTATTTT. Translation gives CAISESVDTQYF.

This chain joins TRBV28 and TRBJ1-5; D is uncertain. Trimming shortened V by 2 bases and J by 5 bases, and 7 bases separated the two germline ends. CDR3 length: 13 residues. Germline CDR1 is MDHEN and CDR2 is SYDVKM. The CDR3 DNA is TGTGCCAGCAGTTTACCATTATATCAGCCCCAGCATTTT. It yields the protein CASSLPLYQPQHF.

V usage is TRBV5-6 and J usage is TRBJ2-7; D not certain. Germline assignment: CDR1 SGHDT and CDR2 YYEEEE. This CDR3 is 12 amino acids long. Between the trimmed V and J ends, which lost 2 bases and 6 bases, there was a span of 9 bases. The CDR3, as DNA: TGTGCCAGCAGCTTTTTTGGATCCGAGCAGTACTTC. The encoded protein is CASSFFGSEQYF.

For this clone: This sample includes further DNA sequences coding for the same CDR3. The V and J genes are TRBV19 and TRBJ1-5; TRBD1 is a possible D gene (5 bases). This CDR3 has 15 residues. V was pared by 3 bases and J by 1 base, with 10 bases between. Looked up from germline, CDR1 is LNHDA and CDR2 is SQIVND (reference sequence). The CDR3 bases are TGTGCCAGTAGTATGGATGGGGGGAGCAATCAGCCCCAGCATTTT. As protein: CASSMDGGSNQPQHF.

The chain has TRBV10-3 and TRBJ1-2; D remains unclear. CDR3 length: 14 residues. Looked up from germline, CDR1 is ENHRY and CDR2 is SYGVKD. Trimming stripped 3 bases from V and 2 bases from J, with 10 bases between. CDR3 sequence reads: CAISDPPENYGYTF. In DNA, the CDR3 is TGTGCCATCAGTGACCCCCCAGAGAACTATGGCTACACCTTC.

About this clone itself: In the same sample, other DNA sequences code for this CDR3. The J gene is TRBJ2-7, the V gene TRBV28; TRBD1 matches at 10 bases. Germline CDR1 and CDR2: MDHEN and SYDVKM. V lost 5 bases to trimming and J lost 3 bases; unmatched junction nucleotides: 4. The CDR3 consists of 14 residues. The CDR3 loop is CASSRDRGRYEQYF. Written as DNA, the CDR3 is TGTGCCAGCAGTCGGGACAGGGGTCGCTACGAGCAGTACTTC.

This sequence joins TRBV19 and TRBJ1-5, with 7 bases lining up with TRBD1. CDR1 and CDR2 from the germline V gene are LNHDA and SQIVND (reference sequence). With V trimmed by 3 bases and J by 9 bases, 5 bases remained unmatched. The CDR3 contains 13 residues. The CDR3 nucleotides are TGTGCCAGTAGTATGGTCAGGGGGGGGCCCCAGCATTTT. Its protein is CASSMVRGGPQHF.